These T cell receptor beta chains were read from a single sample in a study of CD8 T cells in Susac syndrome. Using its own MiXCR run on the immunoSEQ multiplex PCR reads, TCRdb lists one record per CDR3 protein. The sample lists 150,000 to 200,000 distinct CDR3 sequences; roughly 90% were seen once. The material sequenced was CD4+ T cells from PBMCs. These receptor sequences come from a human donor with Susac syndrome. The CDR3 runs from the conserved cysteine through the conserved F or W. A D gene is named only where the DNA matches it firmly. Clone size is stated in some rows and not others, as once, few, many or a class when expanded.

clone size: few; D gene: TRBD1; J gene: TRBJ2-7; V gene: TRBV5-1; CDR3 protein: CASSLGHRDRAYEQYF; CDR3 DNA: TGCGCCAGCAGCTTGGGCCACCGGGACAGGGCCTACGAGCAGTACTTC
clone size: .; D gene: .; J gene: TRBJ2-3; V gene: TRBV9; CDR3 protein: CASARGSSFADTQYF; CDR3 DNA: TGTGCCAGCGCCCGGGGATCATCGTTCGCAGATACGCAGTATTTT
clone size: .; D gene: TRBD1; J gene: TRBJ2-5; V gene: TRBV29-1; CDR3 protein: CSVGQVLVETQYF; CDR3 DNA: TGCAGCGTAGGACAGGTTTTGGTGGAGACCCAGTACTTC
clone size: .; D gene: TRBD1; J gene: TRBJ1-1; V gene: TRBV2; CDR3 protein: CASRDLNRGGTEAFF; CDR3 DNA: TGTGCCAGCAGGGATTTAAACAGGGGAGGGACTGAAGCTTTCTTT
clone size: .; D gene: .; J gene: TRBJ2-1; V gene: TRBV9; CDR3 protein: CASGENNEQFF; CDR3 DNA: TGTGCCAGCGGGGAGAACAATGAGCAGTTCTTC
clone size: .; D gene: .; J gene: TRBJ1-1; V gene: TRBV7-9; CDR3 protein: CASSLDSYTEAFF; CDR3 DNA: TGTGCCAGCAGCTTAGACAGCTACACTGAAGCTTTCTTT
clone size: .; D gene: .; J gene: TRBJ2-5; V gene: TRBV5-6; CDR3 protein: CASSFYQDLSRETQYF; CDR3 DNA: TGTGCCAGCAGCTTCTACCAGGACCTCTCCCGGGAGACCCAGTACTTC
clone size: once; D gene: .; J gene: TRBJ1-5; V gene: TRBV28; CDR3 protein: CASSLTSWYSNQPQHF; CDR3 DNA: TGTGCCAGCAGTTTAACGAGTTGGTATAGCAATCAGCCCCAGCATTTT
clone size: .; D gene: .; J gene: TRBJ2-2; V gene: TRBV5-6; CDR3 protein: CASSLKVPTGELFF; CDR3 DNA: TGTGCCAGCAGCTTGAAAGTTCCCACCGGGGAGCTGTTTTTT
clone size: .; D gene: .; J gene: TRBJ2-5; V gene: TRBV12-3/TRBV12-4; CDR3 protein: CASSPHGDGQETQYF; CDR3 DNA: TGTGCCAGCAGCCCTCATGGGGACGGACAAGAGACCCAGTACTTC
clone size: .; D gene: .; J gene: TRBJ1-2; V gene: TRBV12-3/TRBV12-4; CDR3 protein: CASSLTEGLGYTF; CDR3 DNA: TGTGCCAGCAGTTTGACCGAGGGTTTAGGCTACACCTTC
clone size: .; D gene: .; J gene: TRBJ2-3; V gene: TRBV27; CDR3 protein: CASRLITDTQYF; CDR3 DNA: TGTGCCAGCAGACTCATCACAGATACGCAGTATTTT
clone size: .; D gene: TRBD2; J gene: TRBJ2-5; V gene: TRBV7-2; CDR3 protein: CASSSGTSGGAPETQYF; CDR3 DNA: TGTGCCAGCAGCTCCGGGACTAGCGGGGGGGCCCCAGAGACCCAGTACTTC
clone size: .; D gene: .; J gene: TRBJ2-3; V gene: TRBV6-5; CDR3 protein: CASSYSTPRTDTQYF; CDR3 DNA: TGTGCCAGCAGTTACTCGACTCCTCGCACAGATACGCAGTATTTT
clone size: .; D gene: TRBD1; J gene: TRBJ1-5; V gene: TRBV28; CDR3 protein: CASRQDRDVSNQPQHF; CDR3 DNA: TGTGCCAGCAGGCAAGACAGGGATGTGAGCAATCAGCCCCAGCATTTT
clone size: .; D gene: .; J gene: TRBJ2-7; V gene: TRBV6-2/TRBV6-3; CDR3 protein: CASSYSRLVSYEQYF; CDR3 DNA: TGTGCCAGCAGTTACTCGCGGCTCGTTTCATACGAGCAGTACTTC
clone size: .; D gene: TRBD2; J gene: TRBJ2-3; V gene: TRBV18; CDR3 protein: CASSRTSGALSTDTQYF; CDR3 DNA: TGTGCCAGCTCACGGACTAGCGGGGCCCTAAGCACAGATACGCAGTATTTT
clone size: .; D gene: TRBD2; J gene: TRBJ2-7; V gene: TRBV18; CDR3 protein: CASSPRLAGGPYEQYF; CDR3 DNA: TGTGCCAGCTCTCCTAGACTAGCGGGAGGGCCCTACGAGCAGTACTTC
clone size: .; D gene: .; J gene: TRBJ1-2; V gene: TRBV19; CDR3 protein: CASTQTSGGTGGYGYTF; CDR3 DNA: TGTGCCAGTACCCAAACCTCGGGAGGGACGGGCGGCTATGGCTACACCTTC
clone size: .; D gene: TRBD1; J gene: TRBJ1-1; V gene: TRBV4-1; CDR3 protein: CASSRGQGPKIMNTEAFF; CDR3 DNA: TGCGCCAGCAGCCGTGGACAGGGCCCCAAGATCATGAACACTGAAGCTTTCTTT
clone size: .; D gene: TRBD2; J gene: TRBJ2-1; V gene: TRBV3-1; CDR3 protein: CASSQDRTSGGAINEQFF; CDR3 DNA: TGTGCCAGCAGCCAAGATCGTACTAGCGGGGGGGCCATCAATGAGCAGTTCTTC
clone size: .; D gene: .; J gene: TRBJ2-2; V gene: TRBV5-6; CDR3 protein: CASSLLAWRTLTGELFF; CDR3 DNA: TGTGCCAGCAGCTTGTTAGCGTGGCGAACCCTCACCGGGGAGCTGTTTTTT
clone size: .; D gene: TRBD2; J gene: TRBJ2-5; V gene: TRBV3-1; CDR3 protein: CASSQDLGLAAVTQETQYF; CDR3 DNA: TGTGCCAGCAGCCAAGATCTGGGACTAGCGGCAGTGACTCAAGAGACCCAGTACTTC
clone size: .; D gene: .; J gene: TRBJ1-5; V gene: TRBV20-1; CDR3 protein: CSARVWGDQPQHF; CDR3 DNA: TGCAGTGCTAGAGTGTGGGGGGACCAGCCCCAGCATTTT
clone size: .; D gene: .; J gene: TRBJ1-2; V gene: TRBV2; CDR3 protein: CASSGPYGYTF; CDR3 DNA: TGTGCCAGCAGTGGACCCTATGGCTACACCTTC
clone size: .; D gene: .; J gene: TRBJ1-4; V gene: TRBV4-1; CDR3 protein: CASSQNPGRSNEKLFF; CDR3 DNA: TGCGCCAGCAGCCAGAATCCTGGACGGAGTAATGAAAAACTGTTTTTT
clone size: .; D gene: .; J gene: TRBJ1-6; V gene: TRBV6-5; CDR3 protein: CASSYRGSFDNSPLHF; CDR3 DNA: TGTGCCAGCAGTTACAGGGGTTCCTTTGATAATTCACCCCTCCACTTT
clone size: .; D gene: TRBD2; J gene: TRBJ2-5; V gene: TRBV20-1; CDR3 protein: CSARDLSGGASAQETQYF; CDR3 DNA: TGCAGTGCTAGAGATTTAAGCGGGGGGGCGTCAGCTCAAGAGACCCAGTACTTC
clone size: .; D gene: .; J gene: TRBJ2-7; V gene: TRBV20-1; CDR3 protein: CSARADRFGQYF; CDR3 DNA: TGCAGTGCTAGAGCGGATCGATTTGGGCAGTACTTC
clone size: .; D gene: TRBD1; J gene: TRBJ1-4; V gene: TRBV28; CDR3 protein: CASSSPGQGTEKLFF; CDR3 DNA: TGTGCCAGCAGTTCTCCGGGACAGGGGACTGAAAAACTGTTTTTT
clone size: .; D gene: .; J gene: TRBJ1-3; V gene: TRBV2; CDR3 protein: CASSEAAGNTIYF; CDR3 DNA: TGTGCCAGCAGTGAAGCGGCTGGAAACACCATATATTTT
clone size: .; D gene: .; J gene: TRBJ1-5; V gene: TRBV7-8; CDR3 protein: CASSLRWQKPQHF; CDR3 DNA: TGTGCCAGCAGCCTAAGGTGGCAAAAGCCCCAGCATTTT
clone size: .; D gene: TRBD1; J gene: TRBJ2-1; V gene: TRBV20-1; CDR3 protein: CSAKDRGISNEQFF; CDR3 DNA: TGCAGTGCCAAGGACAGGGGGATCAGCAATGAGCAGTTCTTC
clone size: .; D gene: TRBD1; J gene: TRBJ1-4; V gene: TRBV20-1; CDR3 protein: CSAKKPGQGNEKLFF; CDR3 DNA: TGCAGTGCCAAAAAACCGGGACAGGGGAATGAAAAACTGTTTTTT
clone size: .; D gene: TRBD2; J gene: TRBJ2-3; V gene: TRBV6-4; CDR3 protein: CASTREAGGTGGTQYF; CDR3 DNA: TGTGCCAGCACCAGAGAGGCGGGGGGGACCGGGGGTACGCAGTATTTT
clone size: .; D gene: TRBD1; J gene: TRBJ2-7; V gene: TRBV4-1; CDR3 protein: CASRSGTGSYEQYF; CDR3 DNA: TGCGCCAGTAGATCCGGGACAGGCTCCTACGAGCAGTACTTC
clone size: .; D gene: TRBD1; J gene: TRBJ2-3; V gene: TRBV25-1; CDR3 protein: CASSEMDRVVDTQYF; CDR3 DNA: TGTGCCAGCAGCGAGATGGACAGGGTTGTAGATACGCAGTATTTT
clone size: .; D gene: .; J gene: TRBJ2-7; V gene: TRBV5-6; CDR3 protein: CASRSGHLPSYEQYF; CDR3 DNA: TGTGCCAGCAGATCGGGACACCTGCCCTCCTACGAGCAGTACTTC
clone size: .; D gene: .; J gene: TRBJ2-7; V gene: TRBV29-1; CDR3 protein: CSVESQGRPYEQYF; CDR3 DNA: TGCAGCGTTGAAAGTCAGGGTAGGCCCTACGAGCAGTACTTC
clone size: .; D gene: TRBD2; J gene: TRBJ2-7; V gene: TRBV20-1; CDR3 protein: CSAGRGAYEQYF; CDR3 DNA: TGCAGTGCGGGGCGGGGGGCCTACGAGCAGTACTTC
clone size: .; D gene: TRBD1; J gene: TRBJ2-7; V gene: TRBV5-1; CDR3 protein: CASSDPGQGYYEQYF; CDR3 DNA: TGCGCCAGCAGCGACCCGGGACAGGGATACTACGAGCAGTACTTC
clone size: few; D gene: .; J gene: TRBJ1-1; V gene: TRBV3-1; CDR3 protein: CASSQYQGDTEAFF; CDR3 DNA: TGTGCCAGCAGCCAATACCAAGGGGACACTGAAGCTTTCTTT
clone size: once; D gene: .; J gene: TRBJ2-1; V gene: TRBV15; CDR3 protein: CATSRGRGSTYYNEQFF; CDR3 DNA: TGTGCCACCAGCAGAGGCAGGGGTAGCACCTACTACAATGAGCAGTTCTTC
clone size: .; D gene: .; J gene: TRBJ1-3; V gene: TRBV20-1; CDR3 protein: CSASQGIGNTIYF; CDR3 DNA: TGCAGTGCTAGTCAGGGTATTGGAAACACCATATATTTT
clone size: once; D gene: .; J gene: TRBJ2-6; V gene: TRBV5-1; CDR3 protein: CASSLQSGSGANVLTF; CDR3 DNA: TGCGCCAGCAGCTTGCAATCTGGGTCTGGGGCCAACGTCCTGACTTTC
clone size: .; D gene: .; J gene: TRBJ1-1; V gene: TRBV5-4; CDR3 protein: CASSSQGTGGEAFF; CDR3 DNA: TGTGCCAGCAGTTCTCAGGGGACGGGCGGTGAAGCTTTCTTT
clone size: .; D gene: TRBD1; J gene: TRBJ1-1; V gene: TRBV7-2; CDR3 protein: CASSFRRGQNTEAFF; CDR3 DNA: TGTGCCAGCAGCTTTCGGAGGGGGCAGAACACTGAAGCTTTCTTT
clone size: .; D gene: TRBD1; J gene: TRBJ2-2; V gene: TRBV10-3; CDR3 protein: CATNRGAGELFF; CDR3 DNA: TGTGCCACTAACAGGGGAGCCGGGGAGCTGTTTTTT
clone size: .; D gene: .; J gene: TRBJ1-1; V gene: TRBV5-1; CDR3 protein: CASSLERDEAFF; CDR3 DNA: TGCGCCAGCAGCTTGGAGCGCGATGAAGCTTTCTTT
clone size: .; D gene: .; J gene: TRBJ1-4; V gene: TRBV7-2; CDR3 protein: CASSLVDAAIPTNEKLFF; CDR3 DNA: TGTGCCAGCAGCTTAGTGGATGCAGCCATCCCAACTAATGAAAAACTGTTTTTT
clone size: .; D gene: TRBD2; J gene: TRBJ2-7; V gene: TRBV30; CDR3 protein: CAWSPRLAGPTYEQYF; CDR3 DNA: TGTGCCTGGAGTCCGCGACTAGCGGGGCCGACCTACGAGCAGTACTTC
clone size: .; D gene: TRBD2; J gene: TRBJ2-7; V gene: TRBV30; CDR3 protein: CAFRGVSYEQYF; CDR3 DNA: TGTGCCTTTCGGGGGGTCTCCTACGAGCAGTACTTC
clone size: .; D gene: .; J gene: TRBJ1-1; V gene: TRBV28; CDR3 protein: CASSAHGDVGSFF; CDR3 DNA: TGTGCCAGCAGTGCTCACGGGGACGTTGGGTCTTTCTTT
clone size: .; D gene: TRBD1; J gene: TRBJ2-7; V gene: TRBV4-2; CDR3 protein: CASSQPGTGPPYEQYF; CDR3 DNA: TGTGCCAGCAGCCAACCCGGGACAGGGCCGCCCTACGAGCAGTACTTC
clone size: .; D gene: .; J gene: TRBJ2-3; V gene: TRBV20-1; CDR3 protein: CSASTYPRTDTQYF; CDR3 DNA: TGCAGTGCTAGTACGTACCCTCGCACAGATACGCAGTATTTT